The 24 T cell receptor beta chains below were found in one sample sequenced in a study of T cells after yellow fever vaccination. TCRdb re-called the 5' RACE reads through MiXCR, storing one row per CDR3 protein. The repertoire consists of around 350,000 distinct CDR3 sequences, with 6.2% occurring once and the leading ten covering about 15%. The sample consisted of PBMCs, taken 5 days after the yellow fever booster vaccination. These receptors were collected from a man aged 30 to 45 who received the YFV17D yellow fever vaccine.

The chain joins TRBV20-1 to TRBJ2-7; TRBD2 aligns across 8 bases. This CDR3 comprises 15 residues. CDR1 and CDR2 from the germline V gene are DFQATT and SNEGSKA (reference sequence). V was pared by 3 bases and J by 6 bases, with 13 bases of the junction left unmatched. CDR3 nucleotides: TGCAGTGCTAGCCCCGGGACTAGTTCACATCGCGAGCAGTACTTC. Its translation is CSASPGTSSHREQYF.

This clonotype was found a few times. The chain couples TRBV7-2 to TRBJ2-1, with a weak D call TRBD2 (5 bases). The CDR3 consists of 14 residues. Germline CDR1 reads SGHTA; CDR2 reads FQGNSA. V lost 6 bases and J lost 4, with 13 bases in between. The CDR3 nucleotides read TGTGCCAGCAGAACTAGTTGGGGATACAATGAGCAGTTCTTC. Translated, it gives CASRTSWGYNEQFF.

V is TRBV4-3 and J is TRBJ1-2, with 7 bases lining up with TRBD1. Germline assignment: CDR1 LGHNA and CDR2 YSLEER. Trimming cost V 1 base and J 4 bases; bases outside gene matches: 6. This CDR3 contains 15 residues. CDR3 sequence reads: CASSQARRQGYGYTF. Written as DNA, the CDR3 is TGCGCCAGCAGCCAAGCGCGCCGACAGGGCTATGGCTACACCTTC.

This clonotype came up a few times. The chain links TRBV9 to TRBJ1-2, with D uncertain. The CDR3 consists of 14 residues. Trimming stripped 0 bases from V and 4 bases from J, with 10 bases between. Germline V gene lookup returns CDR1 SGDLS and CDR2 YYNGEE. CDR3: CASSVDGQSYGYTF. Here the CDR3 DNA reads TGTGCCAGCAGCGTAGACGGGCAGAGCTATGGCTACACCTTC. The complete variable domain, with remaining parts taken from reference TRBV9 and TRBJ1-2, reads DSGVTQTPKHLITATGQRVTLRCSPRSGDLSVYWYQQSLDQGLQFLIQYYNGEERAKGNILERFSAQQFPDLHSELNLSSLELGDSALYFCASSVDGQSYGYTFGSGTRLTVV.

V is TRBV20-1 and J is TRBJ2-7, with TRBD1 matching 9 bases. Germline V lookup: CDR1 DFQATT, CDR2 SNEGSKA (reference sequence). With V trimmed by 4 bases and J by 1 base, 8 bases remained unmatched. The CDR3 has 15 residues. CDR3 residues: CSATENDRGSYEQYF. The CDR3 nucleotides read TGCAGTGCTACCGAGAACGACAGGGGGTCCTACGAGCAGTACTTC.

V is TRBV19 and J is TRBJ2-7, with D perhaps TRBD1 (6 bases). Germline CDR1 and CDR2: LNHDA and SQIVND (reference sequence). Trimming removed 2 bases from V and 2 bases from J, with 10 bases in between. The CDR3 runs 14 residues. The CDR3 region is CASSITGWTYEQYF. CDR3 nucleotide sequence: TGTGCCAGTAGTATAACAGGGTGGACCTACGAGCAGTACTTC.

This clonotype has a count of ten or more. This chain joins TRBV5-1 and TRBJ2-3; no reliable D call. The CDR3 is 16 residues long. The V gene lost 0 bases and the J gene lost 2 bases, with 13 bases spanning the gap. The germline CDR1 and CDR2 sequences are SGHRS and YFSETQ. CDR3 sequence reads: CASSLASVVITDTQYF. The CDR3 nucleotides are TGCGCCAGCAGCTTGGCTTCTGTGGTCATCACAGATACGCAGTATTTT. Combining the CDR3 with reference TRBV5-1 and TRBJ2-3 gives the whole variable domain KAGVTQTPRYLIKTRGQQVTLSCSPISGHRSVSWYQQTPGQGLQFLFEYFSETQRNKGNFPGRFSGRQFSNSRSEMNVSTLELGDSALYLCASSLASVVITDTQYFGPGTRLTVL.

This clonotype was observed many times. V and J are TRBV25-1 and TRBJ2-5, with 11 bases aligning to TRBD2. From germline, CDR1 is MGHDK and CDR2 SYGVNS. The CDR3 is made up of 17 amino acids. V dropped 1 base and J dropped 4; count of bases not matched to a gene: 8. Here the CDR3 DNA reads TGTGCCAGCAGTGAATGGATGGATACTAGCGGGGGAGAGACCCAGTACTTC. Encoded protein: CASSEWMDTSGGETQYF.

Only a few counts were recorded for this clonotype. The chain couples TRBV6-2 or TRBV6-3 to TRBJ2-1, with 8 positions matching TRBD2. CDR1 is MNHEY, CDR2 SVGEGT, per germline. V was pared by 4 bases and J by 7 bases, with 9 bases of the junction left unmatched. The CDR3 runs 15 residues. This CDR3 is CASSFGTSMGNEQFF. The CDR3 DNA reads TGTGCCAGCAGTTTCGGGACTAGTATGGGGAATGAGCAGTTCTTC.

This clonotype was recorded at least ten times. The rearrangement joins TRBV19 to TRBJ2-3, with D hard to call. The CDR3 sequence is 13 residues long. The ends were cut back, 5 bases at V and 4 bases at J, with 10 bases in the middle. In germline, CDR1 is LNHDA, CDR2 SQIVND (reference sequence). DNA of the CDR3: TGTGCCAGTAGTGACGACTCGGCAGATACGCAGTATTTT. This codes for CASSDDSADTQYF.

There are many counts of this clonotype. V and J are TRBV7-2 and TRBJ1-6, with TRBD1 matching over 8 bases. Trimming took 2 bases from V and 7 from J; bases not matched to a gene: 13. The CDR3 is 18 amino acids. The germline V gene encodes CDR1 SGHTA and CDR2 FQGNSA. CDR3 residues: CASSLPHGRGHGNSPLHF. DNA for the CDR3: TGTGCCAGCAGCTTACCGCATGGCAGGGGGCATGGGAATTCACCCCTCCACTTT.

This clonotype was seen at least ten times. V is TRBV19 and J is TRBJ2-7, with D hard to call. The CDR3 runs to 11 residues. Germline CDR1 reads LNHDA; CDR2 reads SQIVND (reference sequence). V was clipped by 3 bases and J by 6 bases, with 6 bases between them. The CDR3 bases are TGTGCCAGTAGTATTGATAGCGAGCAGTACTTC. It codes for CASSIDSEQYF.

This clonotype was seen at least ten times. The chain recombines TRBV10-2 with TRBJ2-3; 9 nucleotides align to TRBD2. The germline gives CDR1 WSHSY, CDR2 SAAADI. This CDR3 region has 16 residues. The V segment lost 5 bases and the J segment 6 bases; nucleotides outside the gene matches: 12. The CDR3 nucleotides are TGCGCCAGCAGTAGTCGCGCGCGGGAGGGCCGTGATACGCAGTATTTT. This encodes CASSSRAREGRDTQYF.

This clonotype has more than one count but fewer than ten. The chain couples TRBV7-8 to TRBJ2-7; tentatively, D is TRBD1 (7 bases). V was trimmed by 5 bases and J by 3 bases, leaving 14 bases between them. Germline values: CDR1 SGHVS, CDR2 FQNEAQ. The CDR3 spans 14 residues. The CDR3 reads CASSHAQGGYEQYF. The CDR3 DNA sequence: TGTGCCAGCAGCCACGCCCAGGGGGGCTACGAGCAGTACTTC.

This clonotype occurred a few times. The chain links TRBV5-1 to TRBJ2-3; D unclear. Germline-derived CDR1 and CDR2 are SGHRS and YFSETQ. The CDR3 contains 11 residues. V was trimmed by 4 bases and J by 8 bases, leaving 8 bases between them. For the CDR3, the DNA is TGCGCCAGCAGCCATCCCCCTACGCAGTATTTT. Translation gives CASSHPPTQYF.

This clonotype was observed many times. V is TRBV5-6 and J is TRBJ2-2; 11 bases are shared with TRBD2. This CDR3 is built from 16 residues. Germline-derived CDR1 and CDR2 are SGHDT and YYEEEE. J gave up 3 bases and V 0 bases, and 1 base lay outside the gene matches. The CDR3 sequence is CASSLEGLADTGELFF. CDR3 coding DNA: TGTGCCAGCAGCTTGGAGGGACTAGCGGACACCGGGGAGCTGTTTTTT.

This clonotype came up many times. The chain carries TRBV7-3 and TRBJ1-1; no reliable D call. The CDR3 contains 14 residues. Germline V CDR1 and CDR2: SGHTA, FQGTGA. V gave up 5 bases and J gave up 2 bases, with 12 bases separating them. The CDR3 loop reads CASSPYPGNTEAFF. DNA for the CDR3: TGTGCCAGCAGCCCCTACCCAGGAAACACTGAAGCTTTCTTT.

The rearrangement joins TRBV11-2 to TRBJ2-7; 10 bases line up with TRBD1. Germline CDR1 SGHAT, CDR2 FQNNGV. This CDR3 is built from 14 residues. V lost 7 bases, J lost 9 bases, and 12 bases stayed unmatched. CDR3 amino acids: CASTSGTGALGQYF. CDR3 nucleotide sequence: TGTGCCAGCACCTCGGGGACAGGGGCCTTAGGGCAGTACTTC. The whole variable domain, remainder taken from reference TRBV11-2 and TRBJ2-7, is EAGVAQSPRYKIIEKRQSVAFWCNPISGHATLYWYQQILGQGPKLLIQFQNNGVVDDSQLPKDRFSAERLKGVDSTLKIQPAKLEDSAVYLCASTSGTGALGQYFGPGTRLTVT.

V is TRBV18 and J is TRBJ2-2, with unresolved D. CDR1 is KGHSH and CDR2 is LQKENI in the germline V gene. V was clipped by 2 bases and J by 9 bases, with 7 bases between them. This CDR3 region has 12 residues. The CDR3 is CASSPISWELFF. In DNA form, the CDR3 reads TGTGCCAGCTCACCAATCTCCTGGGAGCTGTTTTTT.

This clonotype was observed many times. The V call is TRBV20-1, the J call TRBJ2-1, with D unclear. The V gene lost 6 bases and the J gene lost 10 bases, with 16 bases spanning the gap. The CDR3 runs 12 residues. Germline CDR1 DFQATT, CDR2 SNEGSKA (reference sequence). The chain's CDR3 is CSALLNDGEQFF. The CDR3 coding sequence is TGCAGTGCCCTCCTAAATGACGGAGAGCAGTTCTTC.

This clonotype was observed many times. The chain recombines TRBV20-1 with TRBJ2-7, with TRBD2 matching over 7 bases. Germline values: CDR1 DFQATT, CDR2 SNEGSKA (reference sequence). V shed 0 bases and J 6 bases; nucleotides not matched to a gene: 8. The CDR3 is made up of 14 amino acids. CDR3 in DNA: TGCAGTGCTAGAGATGGTGCCGGGGGGATCGAGCAGTACTTC. Its protein is CSARDGAGGIEQYF.

The chain combines TRBV4-2 with TRBJ2-7; the match to TRBD2 covers 16 bases. After removal of 5 bases from V and 1 base from J, the junction contained 11 bases not matched to a gene. Germline assignment: CDR1 LGHNA and CDR2 YNFKEQ. This CDR3 has 19 amino acids. The CDR3 nucleotides are TGTGCCAGCAGCGCTACCGGGACTAGCGGGAGGGCCTCTTCCTACGAGCAGTACTTC. Amino acids: CASSATGTSGRASSYEQYF.

This chain links TRBV7-7 with TRBJ2-1; 7 bases match TRBD2. Germline CDR1 is SSHAT and CDR2 is FNYEAQ (reference sequence). V lost 5 bases to trimming and J lost 9 bases; unmatched junction nucleotides: 4. The CDR3 runs to 12 residues. In DNA, the CDR3 is TGTGCCAGCAGCGCCTTAGCGGGTGAGCAGTTCTTC. It is translated as CASSALAGEQFF.

The chain combines TRBV20-1 with TRBJ1-1, with 7 bases aligning to TRBD1. Trimming cost V 6 bases and J 2 bases; bases outside gene matches: 9. The CDR3 contains 14 residues. Germline-derived CDR1 and CDR2 are DFQATT and SNEGSKA (reference sequence). The chain's CDR3 is CSAKQGTANTEAFF. The DNA of the CDR3 is TGCAGTGCCAAGCAGGGGACAGCTAACACTGAAGCTTTCTTT.